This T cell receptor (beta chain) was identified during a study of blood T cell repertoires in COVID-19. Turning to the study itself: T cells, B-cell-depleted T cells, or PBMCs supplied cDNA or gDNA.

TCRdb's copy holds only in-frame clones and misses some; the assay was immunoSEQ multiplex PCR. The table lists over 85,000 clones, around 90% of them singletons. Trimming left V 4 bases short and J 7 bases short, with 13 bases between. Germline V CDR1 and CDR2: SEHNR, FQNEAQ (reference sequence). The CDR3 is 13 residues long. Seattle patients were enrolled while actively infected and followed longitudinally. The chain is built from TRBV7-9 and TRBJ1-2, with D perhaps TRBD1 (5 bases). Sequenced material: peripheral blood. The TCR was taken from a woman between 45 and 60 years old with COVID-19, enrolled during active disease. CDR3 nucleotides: TGTGCCAGCAGCTGGACGGGGGATGGTGGCTACACCTTC. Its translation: CASSWTGDGGYTF.